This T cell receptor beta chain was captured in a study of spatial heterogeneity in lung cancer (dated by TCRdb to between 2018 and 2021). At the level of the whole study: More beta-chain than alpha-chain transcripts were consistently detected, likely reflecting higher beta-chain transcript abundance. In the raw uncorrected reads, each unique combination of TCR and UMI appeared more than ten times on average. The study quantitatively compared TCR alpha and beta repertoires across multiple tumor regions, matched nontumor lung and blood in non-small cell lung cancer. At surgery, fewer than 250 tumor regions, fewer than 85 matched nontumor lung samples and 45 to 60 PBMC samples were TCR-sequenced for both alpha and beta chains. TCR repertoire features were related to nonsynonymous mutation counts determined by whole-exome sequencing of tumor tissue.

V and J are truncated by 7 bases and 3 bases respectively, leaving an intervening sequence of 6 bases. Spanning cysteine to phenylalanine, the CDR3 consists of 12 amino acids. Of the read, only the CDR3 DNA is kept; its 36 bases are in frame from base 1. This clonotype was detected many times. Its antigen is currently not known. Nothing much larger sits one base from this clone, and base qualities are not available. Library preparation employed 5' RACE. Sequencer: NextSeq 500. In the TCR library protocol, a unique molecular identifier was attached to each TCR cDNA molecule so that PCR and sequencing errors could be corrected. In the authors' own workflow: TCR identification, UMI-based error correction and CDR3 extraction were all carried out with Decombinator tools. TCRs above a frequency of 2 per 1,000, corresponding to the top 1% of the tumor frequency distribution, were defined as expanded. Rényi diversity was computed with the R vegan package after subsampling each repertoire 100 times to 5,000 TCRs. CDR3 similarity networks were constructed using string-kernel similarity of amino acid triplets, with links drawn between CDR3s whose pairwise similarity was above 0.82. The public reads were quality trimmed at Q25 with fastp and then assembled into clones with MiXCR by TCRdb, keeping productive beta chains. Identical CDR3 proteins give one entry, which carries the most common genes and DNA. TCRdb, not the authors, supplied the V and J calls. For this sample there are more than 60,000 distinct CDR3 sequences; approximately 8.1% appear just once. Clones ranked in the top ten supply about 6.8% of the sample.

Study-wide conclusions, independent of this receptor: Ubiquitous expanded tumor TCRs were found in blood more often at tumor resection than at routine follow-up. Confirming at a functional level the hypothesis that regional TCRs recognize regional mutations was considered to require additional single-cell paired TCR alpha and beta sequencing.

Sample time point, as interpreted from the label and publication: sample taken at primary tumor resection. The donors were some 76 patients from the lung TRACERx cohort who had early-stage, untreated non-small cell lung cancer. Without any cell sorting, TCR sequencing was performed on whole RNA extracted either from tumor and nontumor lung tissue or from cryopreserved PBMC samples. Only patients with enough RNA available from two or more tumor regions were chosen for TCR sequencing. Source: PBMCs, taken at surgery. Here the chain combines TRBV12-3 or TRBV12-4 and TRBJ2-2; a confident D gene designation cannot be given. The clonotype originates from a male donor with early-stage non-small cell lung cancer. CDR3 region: CASTRDTGELFF. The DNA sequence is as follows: TGTGCCAGCACAAGGGACACCGGGGAGCTGTTTTTT.